One sample yielded the 7 T cell receptor beta chains listed below, sequenced in a study of blood T cell repertoires in COVID-19. Here immunoSEQ multiplex PCR was the method, and the copy in TCRdb shows in-frame clones only, minus some. The sample has roughly 68,000 clones, around 90% seen once. Sequencing input: PBMCs or T cells enriched from blood (not recorded which). Every receptor here comes from a woman aged 40-49 years who had recovered from COVID-19.

The chain links TRBV14 to TRBJ2-1, with 7 bases matching TRBD1. The length of the CDR3 is 15 residues. Germline-derived CDR1 and CDR2 are SGHDN and FVKESK. V gave up 5 bases and J gave up 9 bases; unmatched junction bases: 13. The CDR3 DNA is TGTGCCAGCAGCGAAGGGGCCTGGGCAGGGGGTGAGCAGTTCTTC. The encoded protein is CASSEGAWAGGEQFF.

V is TRBV5-4 and J is TRBJ2-7; no clear D. The CDR3 loop spans 13 amino acids. Germline-derived CDR1 and CDR2 are SGHNT and YYREEE (reference sequence). The V gene lost 4 bases and the J gene lost 5 bases, with 13 bases spanning the gap. The CDR3 protein is CASSPIEADEQYF. The CDR3 nucleotides are TGTGCCAGCAGCCCCATAGAGGCCGACGAGCAGTACTTC.

This clone has a single count. This chain uses TRBV5-5 with TRBJ1-6; possibly TRBD1 for D (5 bases). V was shortened by 4 bases and J by 0 bases, with 23 bases between the two germline ends. The CDR3 sequence is 20 residues long. Germline CDR1 is SGHKS and CDR2 is YYEKEE (reference sequence). The CDR3 coding sequence is TGTGCCAGCAGCCCAAGGACAACCTCTCGGTTGAGCTCCTATAATTCACCCCTCCACTTT. It translates to CASSPRTTSRLSSYNSPLHF.

The chain carries TRBV10-3 and TRBJ1-4, with 7 bases fitting TRBD1. The CDR3 is made up of 15 amino acids. Germline CDR1 reads ENHRY; CDR2 reads SYGVKD. The J segment lost 5 bases and the V segment lost 5 bases, leaving 8 bases of the junction unmatched. CDR3: CAISPTGVGNEKLFF. The CDR3 DNA reads TGTGCCATCAGTCCAACAGGGGTTGGGAATGAAAAACTGTTTTTT.

The chain carries TRBV28 and TRBJ1-1; 7 nucleotides line up with TRBD1. The V and J ends lost 11 bases and 4 bases, in that order; junction bases with no gene match: 13. CDR3 size: 14 residues. In germline, CDR1 is MDHEN, CDR2 SYDVKM. CDR3 sequence: CAAGQVSSPTEAFF. The CDR3 DNA reads as TGTGCCGCCGGACAGGTCTCTTCTCCCACTGAAGCTTTCTTT.

The CDR3 region has the DNA TGTGCCAGCAGTTTATGGGGCACCCATTCCTACGAGCAGTACTTC. This gives the protein CASSLWGTHSYEQYF. The chain is built from TRBV28 and TRBJ2-7; D is unclear. The V end was cut by 0 bases, the J end by 1 base, with 10 bases between. The CDR3 has 15 amino acids. The germline V gene has CDR1 MDHEN and CDR2 SYDVKM.

The chain has TRBV18 and TRBJ2-1; TRBD2 is a possible D gene (6 bases). The CDR3 spans 12 residues. V lost 7 bases and J 10 bases, leaving 14 bases between the germline ends. Germline CDR1 reads KGHSH; CDR2 reads LQKENI. CDR3 protein: CASYDVAGEQFF. In DNA, the CDR3 is TGTGCCAGCTATGATGTGGCGGGGGAGCAGTTCTTC.